This T cell receptor beta chain was captured in a study of spatial heterogeneity in lung cancer. Study summary: TCR and UMI combinations that were unique each appeared, on average, more than ten times in raw reads.

TCRdb reanalysed the 5' RACE reads using MiXCR and keeps one entry per CDR3 protein. The sample yields around 11,000 distinct CDR3 sequences, about 8% seen once. A word on this clonotype: Antigen specificity is unknown.

General study results and limits: Ubiquitous and regional expanded TCR counts mirrored ubiquitous and regional nonsynonymous mutation counts, respectively. Tracking of tumor mutation counts was seen in expanded intratumoral alpha and beta TCR counts.

Time point given: sample taken at primary tumor resection. The approximately 67 donors had untreated early-stage non-small cell lung cancer. CDR1 and CDR2 from the germline V gene are LNHDA and SQIVND (reference sequence). The CDR3 runs to 16 residues. Trimming took off 4 bases at V and 0 bases at J, with 14 bases between the two ends. The chain has TRBV19 and TRBJ2-3; no reliable D call. This clonotype originated in a female donor with early-stage non-small cell lung cancer. This specimen consisted of lung tumor tissue, obtained at surgery. The CDR3 region is CASSSTPPGSTDTQYF. Here the CDR3 DNA reads TGTGCCAGTAGTAGTACTCCTCCTGGGAGCACAGATACGCAGTATTTT.